Here is one TCR beta chain with its context. Profiling relied on immunoSEQ multiplex PCR, and the TCRdb table lists in-frame clones only, not all of them. Of approximately 90,000 clones listed, approximately 70% are singletons. This sample stems from a study of CD8 T cell repertoires and HIV-1 epitope variants. Study details: Twenty-five autologous and known Gag and Nef epitope variant peptides each stimulated T cells separately. Controls were a CMV, EBV and flu peptide pool, Ebola AY9 negative control, and no-peptide well. Epitopes were three Gag families plus Nef HW9 and YT9. Separate from the cultures, 1M uncultured T cells served as baseline.

The CDR3 contains 13 residues. CDR1 is SGDLS, CDR2 YYNGEE, per germline. The germline V and J ends were trimmed by 3 bases and 6 bases, with 12 bases remaining between them. The sample comprised uncultured baseline CD8+ T cells from peripheral blood mononuclear cells (PBMCs). The chain recombines TRBV9 with TRBJ1-1, with D perhaps matching TRBD1 (5 bases). This receptor was obtained from a male donor with HIV. This CDR3 is CASSAAGSAEAFF. As DNA, the CDR3 is TGTGCCAGCAGCGCCGCAGGGAGCGCTGAAGCTTTCTTT.